Below, 17 T cell receptor beta chains from the same sample are listed, as sequenced in a study of human T cells and chemical hapten exposure. TCRdb re-derived calls from the RACE reads in MiXCR, one entry per CDR3 protein. The sample contains about 130,000 distinct CDR3 sequences, approximately 8.3% of which appear only once. Documented time point: healthy volunteer bleed at 2 weeks. Someone pulled total RNA out of unfractionated whole blood. Sequencing was carried out using whole blood. All receptors derive from a male donor in good health. Some clones in this sample may be carry-over from other donors' samples.

The chain recombines TRBV12-3 or TRBV12-4 with TRBJ2-7; D is unresolved. This CDR3 region has 13 residues. Deletions cut 2 bases from V and 5 bases from J, with 10 bases between. The CDR3 loop reads CASSLSVSHEQYF. For the CDR3, the DNA is TGTGCCAGCAGTTTATCGGTCAGCCACGAGCAGTACTTC.

The table lists this clonotype with a few counts. V is TRBV6-5 and J is TRBJ1-6; D not resolved. Germline V gene data show CDR1 as MNHEY and CDR2 as SVGAGI. V was trimmed by 0 bases and J by 11 bases, leaving 8 bases between them. The CDR3 loop spans 13 amino acids. For the CDR3, the DNA is TGTGCCAGCAGTTACTCGACCACGACACCCCTCCACTTT. Translating it yields CASSYSTTTPLHF.

This clonotype has ten or more counts. The chain combines TRBV25-1 with TRBJ1-6, with TRBD1 matching over 8 bases. The V and J ends lost 3 bases and 9 bases, in that order; junction bases with no gene match: 7. Germline V CDR1 and CDR2: MGHDK, SYGVNS. The CDR3 runs 15 residues. CDR3 protein: CASSDRTGFVSPLHF. CDR3 DNA: TGTGCCAGCAGTGACCGGACAGGGTTCGTTTCACCCCTCCACTTT.

This clonotype was seen many times. This chain links TRBV12-3 or TRBV12-4 with TRBJ2-2; D may be TRBD2 (5 bases). Between the trimmed V and J ends, which lost 3 bases and 7 bases, there was a span of 6 bases. The CDR3 spans 12 residues. The CDR3 DNA follows: TGTGCCAGCAGTTTCGGGATCGGGGAGCTGTTTTTT. It specifies CASSFGIGELFF.

Notes on this clonotype: Just one base apart from a much larger clone, this may be a read error. CDR3 region: CASSEVSGSGEQFF. The CDR3 DNA reads TGTGCCAGCAGTGAGGTCTCAGGGAGCGGGGAGCAGTTTTTT. The rearrangement joins TRBV2 to TRBJ2-2, with 7 bases aligning to TRBD2. The CDR3 is 14 amino acids. Germline values: CDR1 SNHLY, CDR2 FYNNEI.

This clonotype has more than one count but fewer than ten. The chain is built from TRBV5-1 and TRBJ2-7; perhaps TRBD1 as D (5 bases). The germline V gene encodes CDR1 SGHRS and CDR2 YFSETQ. The CDR3 is made up of 14 amino acids. Deletions cut 4 bases from V and 0 bases from J, with 11 bases between. In DNA form, the CDR3 reads TGCGCCAGCAGCCCCGAAGACAGCTCCTACGAGCAGTACTTC. Residues: CASSPEDSSYEQYF.

V is TRBV20-1 and J is TRBJ2-3, with 7 positions matching TRBD2. Trimming cost V 0 bases and J 2 bases; bases outside gene matches: 5. There are 15 residues in the CDR3. Germline values: CDR1 DFQATT, CDR2 SNEGSKA (reference sequence). CDR3 nucleotides: TGCAGTGCTAGAGATTCCCGGGGGGTCACAGATACGCAGTATTTT. Translated: CSARDSRGVTDTQYF.

This clonotype has more than one count but fewer than ten. The rearrangement joins TRBV18 to TRBJ2-2, with D unclear. The germline gives CDR1 KGHSH, CDR2 LQKENI. V lost 2 bases and J lost 5, with 12 bases in between. This CDR3 contains 15 residues. DNA of the CDR3: TGTGCCAGCTCACCATCTCCCCAGCCGACCGGGGAGCTGTTTTTT. Encoded protein: CASSPSPQPTGELFF.

V usage is TRBV20-1 and J usage is TRBJ1-5; D not certain. V was trimmed by 0 bases and J by 6 bases, leaving 24 bases between them. The CDR3 contains 18 residues. The germline CDR1 and CDR2 sequences are DFQATT and SNEGSKA (reference sequence). CDR3 region: CSARDLIGSEQASQPQHF. DNA of the CDR3: TGCAGTGCTAGAGATCTAATCGGGTCGGAGCAGGCCAGTCAGCCCCAGCATTTT.

The sample holds a few counts of this clonotype. V and J are TRBV3-1 and TRBJ2-1, with D hard to call. This CDR3 has 16 amino acids. Looked up from germline, CDR1 is LGHDT and CDR2 is YNNKEL (reference sequence). Trimming removed 0 bases at V and 7 bases at J, with 16 bases between. Written as DNA, the CDR3 is TGTGCCAGCAGCCAAGATCGGGCCCCCAGCGCGAATGAGCAGTTCTTC. Its protein product is CASSQDRAPSANEQFF.

Many counts were recorded for this clonotype. The chain links TRBV7-9 to TRBJ2-3, with D hard to call. The CDR3 has 15 amino acids. Trimming left V 5 bases short and J 1 base short, with 13 bases between. Germline CDR1 and CDR2: SEHNR and FQNEAQ (reference sequence). The CDR3 region is CASSGRNGGTDTQYF. The CDR3 region has the DNA TGTGCCAGCAGCGGGCGGAACGGCGGCACAGATACGCAGTATTTT.

The chain recombines TRBV7-8 with TRBJ2-4; 10 nucleotides line up with TRBD2. The CDR3 runs to 18 residues. V was clipped by 4 bases and J by 1 base; unmatched bases: 10. Germline V gives CDR1 SGHVS, CDR2 FQNEAQ. The CDR3: CASSWPAGGPTAKNIQYF. The CDR3 bases are TGTGCCAGCAGCTGGCCAGCGGGGGGGCCCACTGCCAAAAACATTCAGTACTTC.

This clonotype was observed at least ten times. The chain recombines TRBV7-8 with TRBJ1-5; D is unresolved. The CDR3 extends over 14 amino acids. The germline V gene encodes CDR1 SGHVS and CDR2 FQNEAQ. Trimming cost V 2 bases and J 0 bases, with 5 bases left between them. The CDR3: CASSLRGSNQPQHF. CDR3 DNA sequence: TGTGCCAGCAGCTTACGCGGTAGCAATCAGCCCCAGCATTTT.

This clonotype was counted at least ten times. The chain combines TRBV5-4 with TRBJ1-4; weak D call: TRBD1 (6 bases). The CDR3 consists of 16 residues. Germline loops: CDR1 SGHNT, CDR2 YYREEE (reference sequence). Deletions cut 3 bases from V and 0 bases from J, with 12 bases between. The CDR3 protein is CASSSWGAATNEKLFF. CDR3 in DNA: TGTGCCAGCAGCTCATGGGGGGCCGCAACTAATGAAAAACTGTTTTTT.

This clonotype was observed many times. The J gene is TRBJ1-1, the V gene TRBV5-1; 9 nucleotides align to TRBD1. This CDR3 spans 14 amino acids. With 4 bases clipped from V and 7 bases from J, the junction kept 8 bases outside the gene matches. CDR1 is SGHRS, CDR2 YFSETQ, per germline. CDR3 in DNA: TGCGCCAGCAGCCTCGGACAGGGGCCCATTGAAGCTTTCTTT. This encodes CASSLGQGPIEAFF. The whole variable domain, remainder taken from reference TRBV5-1 and TRBJ1-1, is KAGVTQTPRYLIKTRGQQVTLSCSPISGHRSVSWYQQTPGQGLQFLFEYFSETQRNKGNFPGRFSGRQFSNSRSEMNVSTLELGDSALYLCASSLGQGPIEAFFGQGTRLTVV.

The chain is built from TRBV7-6 and TRBJ2-5, with a tentative D call TRBD2 (6 bases). Germline CDR1 SGHVS, CDR2 FNYEAQ. CDR3 length equals 15 residues. V lost 2 bases, J lost 5 bases, and 15 bases lay in between. The CDR3: CASSLPGGRGETQYF. DNA of the CDR3: TGTGCCAGCAGCTTACCAGGAGGGCGTGGGGAGACCCAGTACTTC.

This clonotype was detected ten times or more. The V gene is TRBV30, the J gene TRBJ1-5; 7 nucleotides match TRBD1. The CDR3 totals 13 residues. Germline V gives CDR1 GTSNPN, CDR2 SVGIG (reference sequence). Germline trimming cut 5 bases from V and 5 bases from J; bases unmatched to any gene: 6. The CDR3 is CAWGTGDHQPQHF. CDR3 coding DNA: TGTGCCTGGGGTACAGGGGATCATCAGCCCCAGCATTTT.